This passage covers 14 T cell receptor beta chains from one sample sequenced in a study of T cell responses to AZD1222 COVID-19 vaccine. Assay used: immunoSEQ multiplex PCR; TCRdb lists only in-frame clones, some missing. The sample contains about 140,000 clones, 90% to 95% of which appear only once. The source was peripheral blood, collected 28 days after the second AZD1222 dose. These TCRs come from an adult who received the AZD1222 COVID-19 vaccine.

The V and J genes are TRBV9 and TRBJ1-2, with 7 bases identical to TRBD1. J gave up 5 bases and V 3 bases, and 7 bases lay outside the gene matches. From germline, CDR1 is SGDLS and CDR2 YYNGEE. The CDR3 totals 14 residues. Written as DNA, the CDR3 is TGTGCCAGCAGCGGCCGACAGGGAGGGTATGGCTACACCTTC. It codes for CASSGRQGGYGYTF.

This sequence joins TRBV19 and TRBJ1-4, with 8 nucleotides matching TRBD1. The CDR3 is made up of 17 amino acids. The junction had 12 bases not matched to a gene; V was cut back by 6 bases and J by 3 bases. Germline V gives CDR1 LNHDA, CDR2 SQIVND (reference sequence). CDR3 sequence reads: CASSLLYTGGANEKLFF. For the CDR3, the DNA is TGTGCCAGTAGCCTTCTATATACAGGGGGAGCTAATGAAAAACTGTTTTTT.

The chain has TRBV3-1 (or the pseudogene TRBV3-2) and TRBJ2-2, with D tentatively TRBD1 or TRBD2 (5 bases each). Trimming removed 6 bases at V and 6 bases at J, with 14 bases between. The CDR3 has 14 amino acids. Germline assignment: CDR1 LGHDT and CDR2 YNNKEL (reference sequence). CDR3 sequence reads: CASSLRGEAGELFF. CDR3 in DNA: TGTGCCAGCAGTCTAAGAGGGGAAGCCGGGGAGCTGTTTTTT.

This rearrangement joins TRBV24-1 to TRBJ1-2, with D perhaps TRBD1 (6 bases). The V gene's germline CDR1 is KGHDR and CDR2 SFDVKD. The CDR3 contains 15 residues. Trimming took off 4 bases at V and 4 bases at J, with 15 bases between the two ends. CDR3 loop: CATSDSRGLGYGYTF. For the CDR3, the DNA is TGTGCCACCAGTGACTCCAGGGGACTCGGCTATGGCTACACCTTC.

V is TRBV19 and J is TRBJ1-1; 7 positions match TRBD1. This CDR3 is 18 amino acids long. Per the germline V gene, CDR1 is LNHDA and CDR2 is SQIVND (reference sequence). J lost 0 bases, V lost 6 bases, and 16 bases had no gene match. The CDR3 region has the DNA TGTGCCAGTAGCCGACTCACTCATGGCAGGGGGATGAACACTGAAGCTTTCTTT. This translates into CASSRLTHGRGMNTEAFF. The full variable domain, its missing parts supplied by reference TRBV19 and TRBJ1-1, is DGGITQSPKYLFRKEGQNVTLSCEQNLNHDAMYWYRQDPGQGLRLIYYSQIVNDFQKGDIAEGYSVSREKKESFPLTVTSAQKNPTAFYLCASSRLTHGRGMNTEAFFGQGTRLTVV.

The chain has TRBV4-1 and TRBJ1-5; D remains unclear. Germline V gene sequence: CDR1 MGHRA, CDR2 YSYEKL. The length of the CDR3 is 14 residues. The V gene lost 1 base and the J gene lost 0 bases, with 4 bases spanning the gap. The CDR3 protein is CASSQGGSNQPQHF. Here the CDR3 DNA reads TGCGCCAGCAGCCAAGGGGGTAGCAATCAGCCCCAGCATTTT.

The chain joins TRBV30 to TRBJ1-1, with a possible D match to TRBD1 (6 bases). Between the trimmed V and J ends, which lost 5 bases and 1 base, there was a span of 11 bases. Germline CDR1 and CDR2: GTSNPN and SVGIG (reference sequence). This CDR3 contains 13 residues. CDR3 region: CAWATGSNTEAFF. DNA for the CDR3: TGTGCCTGGGCGACAGGATCGAACACTGAAGCTTTCTTT.

The chain couples TRBV7-9 to TRBJ2-3, with D hard to call. This CDR3 is 13 amino acids long. Germline V gene sequence: CDR1 SEHNR, CDR2 FQNEAQ (reference sequence). The V and J ends lost 4 bases and 5 bases respectively, with 10 bases between them. For the CDR3, the DNA is TGTGCCAGCAGCTCTCTAGAGAGAGATACGCAGTATTTT. This codes for CASSSLERDTQYF.

The rearrangement uses TRBV19 and TRBJ2-3; 9 positions match TRBD2. Per germline, CDR1 LNHDA and CDR2 SQIVND (reference sequence). The CDR3 consists of 14 residues. Trimming removed 5 bases from V and 6 bases from J; junction bases left unmatched: 6. This CDR3 is CASSSAGGHDTQYF. CDR3 nucleotide sequence: TGTGCCAGTAGTTCGGCGGGAGGGCATGATACGCAGTATTTT.

The V call is TRBV5-4, the J call TRBJ2-3, with D perhaps TRBD1 (6 bases). The CDR3 is made up of 17 amino acids. V was clipped by 3 bases and J by 2 bases, with 19 bases between them. Germline CDR1 and CDR2: SGHNT and YYREEE (reference sequence). CDR3 region: CASSSTLGQTYTDTQYF. CDR3 sequence (DNA): TGTGCCAGCAGCTCGACCCTCGGACAGACCTACACAGATACGCAGTATTTT.

This chain uses TRBV9 with TRBJ1-4; perhaps TRBD1 as D (5 bases). This CDR3 has 15 amino acids. Germline CDR1 SGDLS, CDR2 YYNGEE. The germline V and J ends were trimmed by 0 bases and 3 bases, with 9 bases remaining between them. The CDR3 region has the DNA TGTGCCAGCAGCGTAGGAGACAGTTCTAATGAAAAACTGTTTTTT. This gives the protein CASSVGDSSNEKLFF.

V and J are TRBV28 and TRBJ1-1, with D possibly matching TRBD1 (5 bases). Germline assignment: CDR1 MDHEN and CDR2 SYDVKM. Trimming removed 6 bases at V and 7 bases at J, with 24 bases between. The CDR3 contains 16 residues. Here the CDR3 reads CASRNRDYSKKSEAFF. The CDR3 region has the DNA TGTGCCAGCAGAAACCGGGACTATTCAAAAAAGAGTGAAGCTTTCTTT.

This clone was observed a single time. The rearrangement uses TRBV3-1 (or the pseudogene TRBV3-2) and TRBJ2-7, with 10 bases aligning to TRBD2. The CDR3 runs to 17 residues. Per the germline V gene, CDR1 is LGHDT and CDR2 is YNNKEL (reference sequence). V lost 3 bases to trimming and J lost 4 bases; unmatched junction nucleotides: 12. CDR3 sequence (DNA): TGTGCCAGCAGCCAGGGGCGGCGGCTAGCGGGAGTTTACGAGCAGTACTTC. This encodes CASSQGRRLAGVYEQYF.

The J gene is TRBJ1-4, the V gene TRBV27; TRBD1 agrees at 7 bases. CDR3 length equals 14 residues. Germline V CDR1 and CDR2: MNHEY, SMNVEV (reference sequence). The V and J ends lost 2 bases and 9 bases, in that order; junction bases with no gene match: 6. CDR3 loop: CASSLARQGKKLFF. DNA of the CDR3: TGTGCCAGCAGTTTAGCAAGACAGGGAAAAAAACTGTTTTTT.